These 22 T cell receptor beta chains came from one sample sequenced in a study of CD8 T cells in ankylosing spondylitis. TCRdb reanalysed the 5' RACE reads using MiXCR and keeps one entry per CDR3 protein. The table lists 150,000 to 200,000 distinct CDR3 sequences, 15% to 20% of them singletons, with around 4.5% in the top ten. The sample was blood, either unsorted or a sorted T cell fraction (not recorded which). The receptors derive from a male donor aged 10-30 years with ankylosing spondylitis or in good health (not recorded which).

Ten or more counts support this clonotype. This chain joins TRBV7-6 and TRBJ2-5; 8 nucleotides align to TRBD2. The CDR3 consists of 16 residues. Germline V CDR1 and CDR2: SGHVS, FNYEAQ. After removal of 4 bases from V and 3 bases from J, the junction contained 10 bases not matched to a gene. This CDR3 is CASSSLAGSVEETQYF. In DNA form, the CDR3 reads TGTGCCAGCAGCTCTCTAGCGGGCTCGGTTGAAGAGACCCAGTACTTC.

The sample holds many counts of this clonotype. The genes are TRBV4-3 and TRBJ2-2, with D perhaps given as TRBD1 or TRBD2 (6 bases each). V was shortened by 0 bases and J by 2 bases, with 16 bases between the two germline ends. Per the germline V gene, CDR1 is LGHNA and CDR2 is YSLEER. There are 18 residues in the CDR3. The CDR3 coding sequence is TGCGCCAGCAGCCAAGATTATTACGGGGGCTCAAACACCGGGGAGCTGTTTTTT. It encodes CASSQDYYGGSNTGELFF.

The rearrangement uses TRBV10-3 and TRBJ2-5; 7 bases fit TRBD2. CDR3 length equals 12 residues. J gave up 5 bases and V 10 bases, and 7 bases lay outside the gene matches. The germline CDR1 and CDR2 sequences are ENHRY and SYGVKD. The CDR3 region is CATAGVSETQYF. CDR3 DNA: TGTGCCACCGCGGGGGTGTCGGAGACCCAGTACTTC.

This clonotype showed up many times. The genes are TRBV3-1 and TRBJ1-1; the match to TRBD1 covers 10 bases. Germline assignment: CDR1 LGHDT and CDR2 YNNKEL (reference sequence). This CDR3 spans 15 amino acids. The trim removed 5 bases at V and 4 bases at J, leaving 7 bases unmatched. The CDR3 is CASSLTGGQATEAFF. CDR3 nucleotide sequence: TGTGCCAGCAGCTTGACAGGGGGCCAGGCCACTGAAGCTTTCTTT.

This clonotype showed up many times. V is TRBV5-1 and J is TRBJ1-6, with TRBD1 matching over 11 bases. J lost 7 bases, V lost 4 bases, and 10 bases had no gene match. Germline assignment: CDR1 SGHRS and CDR2 YFSETQ. The CDR3 is 17 amino acids. Here the CDR3 reads CASSPADRGPGNSPLHF. CDR3 nucleotides: TGCGCCAGCAGCCCCGCGGACAGGGGGCCGGGGAATTCACCCCTCCACTTT.

This clonotype was observed many times. The V call is TRBV5-1, the J call TRBJ1-4; no clear D. The CDR3 totals 12 residues. Germline CDR1 and CDR2: SGHRS and YFSETQ. The V and J ends lost 5 bases and 7 bases respectively, with 9 bases between them. The CDR3 coding sequence is TGCGCCAGCAGGTATCCGGGTGAAAAACTGTTTTTT. Residues: CASRYPGEKLFF.

This clonotype was recorded at least ten times. The chain recombines TRBV12-3 or TRBV12-4 with TRBJ1-5; D is unresolved. The CDR3 is 13 amino acids. Trimming stripped 5 bases from V and 4 bases from J, with 9 bases between. The CDR3 is CASSPGINQPQHF. The CDR3 DNA reads as TGTGCCAGCAGTCCTGGGATTAATCAGCCCCAGCATTTT.

This clonotype was found many times. V gene TRBV12-3 or TRBV12-4 combines with J gene TRBJ2-7, with TRBD1 matching 8 bases. The CDR3 contains 14 residues. V lost 3 bases to trimming and J lost 2 bases; unmatched junction nucleotides: 3. In DNA, the CDR3 is TGTGCCAGCAGTTTCGAGACAGGGGCCTACGAGCAGTACTTC. This sequence encodes CASSFETGAYEQYF.

This chain connects TRBV4-2 to TRBJ2-1; 9 bases line up with TRBD2. Germline loops: CDR1 LGHNA, CDR2 YNFKEQ. CDR3 length equals 15 residues. With 4 bases clipped from V and 7 bases from J, the junction kept 8 bases outside the gene matches. The CDR3 bases are TGTGCCAGCAGCCTCGTTGGTAGCGGGAGTAATGAGCAGTTCTTC. This codes for CASSLVGSGSNEQFF.

Note on this clonotype: Just one base apart from a much larger clone, this may be a read error. Written as DNA, the CDR3 is TGCAGTGCTACCGATGACAGCTATGGCTACCCCTTC. Its protein product is CSATDDSYGYPF. The rearrangement joins TRBV20-1 to TRBJ1-2, with D maybe TRBD1 (5 bases). Germline assignment: CDR1 DFQATT and CDR2 SNEGSKA (reference sequence). This CDR3 has 12 residues.

Ten or more counts support this clonotype. The CDR3 here is CASSRGGQGLNEQFF. The CDR3 DNA reads TGTGCCAGCAGCCGGGGAGGACAGGGGTTAAATGAGCAGTTCTTC. V is TRBV7-8 and J is TRBJ2-1, with 9 bases fitting TRBD1. The CDR3 is made up of 15 amino acids. From germline, CDR1 is SGHVS and CDR2 FQNEAQ. The V segment lost 5 bases and the J segment 7 bases; nucleotides outside the gene matches: 9.

This clonotype occurred many times. The chain carries TRBV6-5 and TRBJ2-7, with a tentative D call TRBD1 (6 bases). The length of the CDR3 is 15 residues. Trimming took off 6 bases at V and 2 bases at J, with 17 bases between the two ends. The germline V gene encodes CDR1 MNHEY and CDR2 SVGAGI. CDR3 bases: TGTGCCAGCAGCCTACAGGGCCCGAATCCCTACGAGCAGTACTTC. Its translation is CASSLQGPNPYEQYF.

This clonotype showed up many times. The V call is TRBV12-3 or TRBV12-4, the J call TRBJ2-3; the D call may be TRBD1 or TRBD2 (5 bases each). The ends were cut back, 3 bases at V and 2 bases at J, with 12 bases in the middle. The CDR3 totals 15 residues. Here the CDR3 reads CASSLIGGVTDTQYF. The CDR3, as DNA: TGTGCCAGCAGTTTGATTGGGGGTGTCACAGATACGCAGTATTTT.

This clonotype was seen ten or more times. This chain joins TRBV27 and TRBJ1-1; D possibly corresponds to TRBD1 (6 bases). Trimming cost V 5 bases and J 1 base, with 14 bases left between them. Germline assignment: CDR1 MNHEY and CDR2 SMNVEV (reference sequence). The CDR3 spans 15 residues. CDR3 loop: CASSLGGAANTEAFF. The DNA for the CDR3 is TGTGCCAGCAGTCTCGGGGGGGCCGCGAACACTGAAGCTTTCTTT.

This clonotype has at least ten counts. CDR3 in amino acids: CSARATDRGRNTDTQYF. DNA of the CDR3: TGCAGTGCTAGAGCGACCGATAGAGGGAGGAACACAGATACGCAGTATTTT. V is TRBV20-1 and J is TRBJ2-3; TRBD2 is a possible D gene (6 bases). Germline loops: CDR1 DFQATT, CDR2 SNEGSKA (reference sequence). The CDR3 extends over 17 amino acids. V was clipped by 1 base and J by 2 bases, with 19 bases between them.

The rearrangement uses TRBV27 and TRBJ1-4, with a weak D call TRBD1 (5 bases). V lost 7 bases, J lost 7 bases, and 19 bases lay in between. CDR3 length equals 15 residues. Per germline, CDR1 MNHEY and CDR2 SMNVEV (reference sequence). The CDR3 bases are TGTGCCAGCAAACGGAAAGGGGCATGGGGTGAAAAACTGTTTTTT. Encoded protein: CASKRKGAWGEKLFF.

This clonotype occurred many times. This chain joins TRBV3-1 and TRBJ1-2; no firm D call. The CDR3 covers 15 residues. Germline-derived CDR1 and CDR2 are LGHDT and YNNKEL (reference sequence). V was shortened by 3 bases and J by 4 bases, with 15 bases between the two germline ends. CDR3 sequence: CASSHGKESRYGYTF. DNA for the CDR3: TGTGCCAGCAGCCATGGGAAGGAGTCGCGCTATGGCTACACCTTC. Variable domain in full (rest from reference TRBV3-1 and TRBJ1-2): DTAVSQTPKYLVTQMGNDKSIKCEQNLGHDTMYWYKQDSKKFLKIMFSYNNKELIINETVPNRFSPKSPDKAHLNLHINSLELGDSAVYFCASSHGKESRYGYTFGSGTRLTVV.

This clonotype showed up many times. The rearrangement links TRBV25-1 to TRBJ2-3; TRBD2 aligns across 7 bases. The germline V gene encodes CDR1 MGHDK and CDR2 SYGVNS. The CDR3 is 16 amino acids. V dropped 1 base and J dropped 4; count of bases not matched to a gene: 8. Written as DNA, the CDR3 is TGTGCCAGCAGTGAATTAGGCGGGAGTGGCCCAGATACGCAGTATTTT. The encoded protein is CASSELGGSGPDTQYF.

This clonotype was observed at least ten times. This rearrangement joins TRBV29-1 to TRBJ2-1; no clear D gene. Germline loops: CDR1 SQVTM, CDR2 ANQGSEA. The CDR3 runs to 10 residues. Trimming left V 1 base short and J 15 bases short, with 10 bases between. CDR3: CSVEGLATFF. Here the CDR3 DNA reads TGCAGCGTTGAAGGACTCGCCACGTTCTTC.

This clonotype came up many times. This chain links TRBV12-3 or TRBV12-4 with TRBJ1-5; D unclear. Trimming took 1 base from V and 6 from J, leaving 7 bases between them. The CDR3 has 13 residues. CDR3 loop: CASSLGVVQPQHF. The DNA for the CDR3 is TGTGCCAGCAGTTTAGGGGTTGTTCAGCCCCAGCATTTT.

This clonotype was seen ten or more times. This chain joins TRBV2 and TRBJ2-5; D is possibly TRBD1 or TRBD2 (5 bases each). CDR1 is SNHLY, CDR2 FYNNEI, per germline. V lost 4 bases to trimming and J lost 4 bases, with 7 bases between them. CDR3 length: 12 residues. Written as DNA, the CDR3 is TGTGCCAGCAGTGTCGGGGCAGAGACCCAGTACTTC. Protein sequence: CASSVGAETQYF.

In this sample, this clonotype turned up many times. The V and J genes are TRBV6-5 and TRBJ2-3; D gene unclear. V was shortened by 5 bases and J by 2 bases, with 2 bases between the two germline ends. CDR3 size: 11 residues. The germline V gene has CDR1 MNHEY and CDR2 SVGAGI. The CDR3 region is CASSATDTQYF. CDR3 sequence (DNA): TGTGCCAGCAGTGCCACAGATACGCAGTATTTT.